This T cell receptor beta chain was captured by sequencing in a study of tumor-infiltrating lymphocytes in primary liver carcinoma. The CDR3 covers 14 residues. The germline V gene encodes CDR1 WNHNN and CDR2 SYGVQD (reference sequence). Germline DNA was extracted alongside blood RNA, which was obtained from unsorted whole blood. Production of TCR beta cDNA used 400 to 650 ng total RNA together with a constant-region primer. Employing slightly modified ARM-PCR, three nested multiplex PCR rounds were run, and these gave rise to the TCR beta libraries. The first two PCR rounds used TRBV1-TRBV30 primers with a Cbeta primer, roughly 10 cycles each. TCRdb re-analysed the multiplex PCR reads in MiXCR, keeping a single row per CDR3 protein. The table includes about 180,000 distinct CDR3 sequences, over 50% detected once. Remarks on this clonotype: The junction departs from germline at one end; a sequencing error may be responsible.

The clonotype originates from a man aged 40-49 years with primary liver carcinoma and hepatitis B virus infection. This chain connects TRBV10-1 to TRBJ1-1; 10 nucleotides line up with TRBD1. The sample was peripheral blood. CDR3 in DNA: TGCGCCAGCAATCCGGGACAGGGGAACACTGATGCTTTCTTT. Residues: CASNPGQGNTDAFF.